This T cell receptor (beta chain) was recorded in a study of OX40 agonist ivuxolimab in advanced cancers. In the study overall: With a range of roughly 20 to 80, age averaged roughly 61 years, and 75% to 90% were male. Study conclusions and caveats: Individuals who were partial responders at 0.1-3.0 mg/kg had clonal expansion that ranked among the lowest. It was not determined which antigens were specifically recognized by the peripheral T cells that had undergone clonal expansion.

As for this clone: Its target is unknown.

The V gene lost 5 bases and the J gene lost 1 base, with 12 bases spanning the gap. The length of the CDR3 is 14 residues. From germline, CDR1 is PRHDT and CDR2 FYEKMQ (reference sequence). The table came from immunoSEQ multiplex PCR; TCRdb's copy has only in-frame clones and leaves some out. The table lists roughly 75,000 clones, over 85% of them singletons. J is TRBJ2-7 and V is TRBV13; the D gene is possibly TRBD2 (6 bases). This TCR was sampled from an adult with an advanced solid tumor such as melanoma, head and neck, liver or kidney cancer. The sequencing used CD4+ or CD8+ T cells sorted from blood, collected in a trial of the OX40 agonist ivuxolimab. CDR3 sequence: CASSVGAGSYEQYF. Here the CDR3 DNA reads TGTGCCAGCAGCGTTGGGGCGGGGTCCTACGAGCAGTACTTC.